A selection of T cell receptor beta chains follows, all from one sample in a study of post-analysis software for immune sequencing data. TCRdb ran MiXCR on the PCR reads and lists one entry per CDR3 protein. The repertoire has 380,000 or so distinct CDR3 sequences, around a third of them found once; the top ten carry roughly 13%. The material sequenced was blood. All receptors derive from a girl aged 5-17 years with multiple sclerosis. CDR3s include the opening cysteine and the closing phenylalanine or tryptophan. A D gene is named only where the DNA matches it firmly. Size values are once, few and many counts, or a class for expanded clones, and some rows have none.

D: -
size: few
J: TRBJ1-1
V: TRBV12-3/TRBV12-4
CDR3: CASSPQVGGINTEAFF
DNA: TGTGCCAGCAGCCCTCAGGTGGGCGGGATAAACACTGAAGCTTTCTTT

D: TRBD2
size: few
J: TRBJ2-4
V: TRBV7-2
CDR3: CASSSLAGGGQYF
DNA: TGTGCCAGCAGCTCCTTAGCGGGGGGCGGGCAGTACTTC

D: -
size: -
J: TRBJ1-4
V: TRBV20-1
CDR3: CSARDPGRAGKEKLFF
DNA: TGCAGTGCTAGAGATCCCGGACGGGCCGGGAAGGAAAAACTGTTTTTT

D: TRBD1
size: many
J: TRBJ2-7
V: TRBV4-1
CDR3: CASSQPGTGTEQYF
DNA: TGCGCCAGCAGCCAACCCGGGACAGGGACCGAGCAGTACTTC

D: -
size: -
J: TRBJ1-5
V: TRBV5-5
CDR3: CASSLEPEGHQPQHF
DNA: TGTGCCAGCAGCTTGGAACCCGAGGGGCATCAGCCCCAGCATTTT

D: -
size: -
J: TRBJ2-7
V: TRBV20-1
CDR3: CSARGPTGDIAYEQYF
DNA: TGCAGTGCTAGAGGTCCGACGGGGGATATCGCCTACGAGCAGTACTTC

D: -
size: -
J: TRBJ2-6
V: TRBV6-5
CDR3: CASSYSNPQASSGANVLTF
DNA: TGTGCCAGCAGTTACTCGAACCCGCAGGCTTCCTCTGGGGCCAACGTCCTGACTTTC

D: -
size: -
J: TRBJ1-2
V: TRBV14
CDR3: CASSPYEGNYGYTF
DNA: TGTGCCAGCAGCCCCTATGAGGGTAACTATGGTTACACCTTC

D: -
size: few
J: TRBJ2-5
V: TRBV6-5
CDR3: CASSDLMSGRETQYF
DNA: TGTGCCAGCAGTGACCTCATGTCCGGGCGGGAGACCCAGTACTTC

D: -
size: -
J: TRBJ1-1
V: TRBV12-3/TRBV12-4
CDR3: CASSPREVHTEAFF
DNA: TGTGCCAGCAGTCCCCGGGAGGTTCACACTGAAGCTTTCTTT

D: TRBD1
size: few
J: TRBJ1-2
V: TRBV29-1
CDR3: CSVGQGPSEGYTF
DNA: TGCAGCGTGGGACAGGGTCCCTCCGAGGGCTACACCTTC

D: -
size: once
J: TRBJ1-2
V: TRBV4-1
CDR3: CASSQEGQEGNYGYTF
DNA: TGCGCCAGCAGCCAAGAGGGTCAGGAGGGTAACTATGGCTACACCTTC

D: TRBD2
size: -
J: TRBJ2-3
V: TRBV10-3
CDR3: CAISEAGGTEDTQYF
DNA: TGTGCCATCAGTGAAGCGGGGGGGACTGAGGATACGCAGTATTTT

D: TRBD2
size: -
J: TRBJ2-1
V: TRBV7-2
CDR3: CASSLKAGGPNEQFF
DNA: TGTGCCAGCAGCCTAAAGGCGGGGGGGCCGAATGAGCAGTTCTTC

D: -
size: -
J: TRBJ2-5
V: TRBV9
CDR3: CASSVAFRDSFETQYF
DNA: TGTGCCAGCAGCGTAGCTTTTCGGGACTCCTTTGAGACCCAGTACTTC

D: TRBD2
size: few
J: TRBJ2-7
V: TRBV7-9
CDR3: CASSSGLAGLIYEQYF
DNA: TGTGCCAGCAGCTCCGGACTAGCGGGTTTGATCTACGAGCAGTACTTC

D: TRBD2
size: few
J: TRBJ2-5
V: TRBV6-5
CDR3: CASSYPSGGGQETQYF
DNA: TGTGCCAGCAGTTACCCTAGCGGGGGTGGCCAAGAGACCCAGTACTTC

D: -
size: -
J: TRBJ2-1
V: TRBV11-1
CDR3: CASTVGGDVQFF
DNA: TGTGCCAGCACCGTAGGGGGAGACGTGCAGTTCTTC

D: -
size: -
J: TRBJ1-6
V: TRBV12-3/TRBV12-4
CDR3: CASSHEGGRPLHF
DNA: TGTGCCAGCAGCCATGAAGGCGGAAGACCCCTCCACTTT

D: -
size: -
J: TRBJ2-7
V: TRBV27
CDR3: CASSPGVVHKQYF
DNA: TGTGCCAGCAGTCCGGGGGTAGTCCACAAGCAGTACTTC

D: -
size: few
J: TRBJ2-7
V: TRBV6-2/TRBV6-3
CDR3: CASSYGVDEQYF
DNA: TGTGCCAGCAGTTACGGGGTTGACGAGCAGTACTTC

D: TRBD1
size: -
J: TRBJ1-1
V: TRBV5-1
CDR3: CASSSGQPNTEAFF
DNA: TGCGCCAGCAGCTCGGGACAGCCTAACACTGAAGCTTTCTTT

D: -
size: few
J: TRBJ2-5
V: TRBV2
CDR3: CASSGNLQETQYF
DNA: TGTGCCAGCAGTGGGAACCTCCAAGAGACCCAGTACTTC

D: -
size: few
J: TRBJ2-1
V: TRBV5-6
CDR3: CASSRISGLNNEQFF
DNA: TGTGCCAGCAGCCGTATATCGGGACTCAACAATGAGCAGTTCTTC

D: -
size: -
J: TRBJ2-6
V: TRBV10-3
CDR3: CAISDLAGGDVLTF
DNA: TGTGCCATCAGTGACCTGGCAGGGGGGGACGTCCTGACTTTC

D: TRBD2
size: few
J: TRBJ2-1
V: TRBV7-2
CDR3: CASSLFLSRGGVSDEQFF
DNA: TGTGCCAGCAGCTTATTCCTCAGCCGGGGGGGCGTGTCGGATGAGCAGTTCTTC

D: -
size: few
J: TRBJ2-3
V: TRBV5-1
CDR3: CASRGTSDTQYF
DNA: TGCGCCAGCAGGGGGACTTCAGATACGCAGTATTTT

D: TRBD2
size: once
J: TRBJ2-4
V: TRBV7-2
CDR3: CASSLAGTSGAHEAKNIQYF
DNA: TGTGCCAGCAGCTTAGCGGGAACTAGCGGGGCTCATGAGGCCAAAAACATTCAGTACTTC

D: -
size: -
J: TRBJ1-2
V: TRBV5-6
CDR3: CASSLLHTANYGYTF
DNA: TGTGCCAGCAGCTTGTTACATACAGCTAACTATGGCTACACCTTC

D: TRBD2
size: -
J: TRBJ2-3
V: TRBV12-3/TRBV12-4
CDR3: CASRGTSGTDVQYF
DNA: TGTGCCAGCAGGGGGACTAGCGGCACAGATGTGCAGTATTTT

D: TRBD2
size: few
J: TRBJ2-7
V: TRBV15
CDR3: CATSRATGSGGYEQYF
DNA: TGTGCCACCAGCAGAGCCACGGGGAGCGGGGGCTACGAGCAGTACTTC

D: -
size: -
J: TRBJ2-1
V: TRBV9
CDR3: CASSVQGGEGNEQFF
DNA: TGTGCCAGCAGCGTCCAAGGGGGGGAAGGAAATGAGCAGTTCTTC

D: -
size: -
J: TRBJ1-2
V: TRBV5-6
CDR3: CASSLVDRRPNHGYTF
DNA: TGTGCCAGTAGCTTGGTGGATCGGAGACCTAACCATGGCTACACCTTC

D: -
size: -
J: TRBJ2-3
V: TRBV4-2
CDR3: CANSQELGPITDTQYF
DNA: TGTGCCAACAGCCAAGAACTGGGCCCTATCACAGATACGCAGTATTTT

D: -
size: -
J: TRBJ1-5
V: TRBV7-2
CDR3: CASNTFGGNQPQHF
DNA: TGTGCCAGCAACACTTTCGGGGGCAATCAGCCCCAGCATTTT

D: -
size: many
J: TRBJ2-5
V: TRBV4-2
CDR3: CASSLWGGGEGEETQYF
DNA: TGTGCCAGCAGCCTTTGGGGTGGCGGGGAGGGGGAAGAGACCCAGTACTTC

D: TRBD1
size: -
J: TRBJ2-7
V: TRBV7-9
CDR3: CASGHRDRVYEQYF
DNA: TGTGCCAGCGGACACCGGGACAGGGTCTACGAGCAGTACTTC

D: -
size: -
J: TRBJ1-2
V: TRBV11-2
CDR3: CASSLARFRDGCTF
DNA: TGTGCCAGCAGCTTAGCCAGGTTCAGAGATGGCTGCACCTTC

D: -
size: -
J: TRBJ1-2
V: TRBV7-9
CDR3: CASSLGGVLYGYTF
DNA: TGTGCCAGCAGCTTAGGGGGGGTCCTCTATGGCTACACCTTC

D: TRBD1
size: -
J: TRBJ2-7
V: TRBV4-2
CDR3: CASSPDRVNLYEQYF
DNA: TGTGCCAGCAGCCCTGACAGGGTAAATCTCTACGAGCAGTACTTC

D: -
size: -
J: TRBJ1-2
V: TRBV12-5
CDR3: CASGLVVLGGYYTF
DNA: TGTGCTAGTGGTTTGGTAGTCTTGGGGGGCTACTACACCTTC

D: -
size: few
J: TRBJ2-3
V: TRBV10-3
CDR3: CAISDATSPTGTQYF
DNA: TGTGCCATCTCCGACGCGACAAGCCCGACCGGTACGCAGTATTTT

D: TRBD1
size: -
J: TRBJ2-4
V: TRBV19
CDR3: CASSSWTGENIQYF
DNA: TGTGCCAGTAGTTCCTGGACAGGGGAAAACATTCAGTACTTC

D: -
size: -
J: TRBJ1-6
V: TRBV20-1
CDR3: CSAVPWPNSPLHF
DNA: TGCAGTGCCGTTCCGTGGCCCAATTCACCCCTCCACTTT

D: TRBD1
size: -
J: TRBJ1-2
V: TRBV6-2/TRBV6-3
CDR3: CASTKGAVGYTF
DNA: TGTGCCAGCACCAAGGGGGCGGTTGGCTACACCTTC

D: -
size: few
J: TRBJ2-1
V: TRBV12-3/TRBV12-4
CDR3: CASSFGFIKDEQFF
DNA: TGTGCCAGCAGTTTTGGCTTCATTAAGGATGAGCAGTTCTTC

D: -
size: few
J: TRBJ1-5
V: TRBV12-3/TRBV12-4
CDR3: CASSGGQLSNQPQHF
DNA: TGTGCCAGCTCGGGGGGGCAGCTTAGCAATCAGCCCCAGCATTTT

D: -
size: many
J: TRBJ2-3
V: TRBV15
CDR3: CATSSDMLHTQYF
DNA: TGTGCCACCAGCAGTGACATGCTGCATACGCAGTATTTT

D: -
size: many
J: TRBJ2-1
V: TRBV4-1
CDR3: CASSQVFGRADNEQFF
DNA: TGCGCCAGCAGCCAAGTTTTCGGGCGGGCCGACAATGAGCAGTTCTTC

D: TRBD2
size: -
J: TRBJ2-3
V: TRBV6-4
CDR3: CASSLAGEFTDTQYF
DNA: TGTGCCAGCAGTTTAGCGGGGGAATTCACAGATACGCAGTATTTT

D: -
size: -
J: TRBJ1-5
V: TRBV10-3
CDR3: CAISESEGSHAGQPQHF
DNA: TGTGCCATCAGTGAGTCCGAGGGAAGCCATGCAGGCCAGCCCCAGCATTTT

D: -
size: -
J: TRBJ2-7
V: TRBV5-1
CDR3: CASSLGPLDSSSYEQYF
DNA: TGCGCCAGCAGCTTGGGTCCCCTTGACAGTTCCTCCTACGAGCAGTACTTC

D: -
size: -
J: TRBJ1-1
V: TRBV5-1
CDR3: CASSFVTGSNTEAFF
DNA: TGCGCCAGCAGCTTCGTAACAGGGTCGAACACTGAAGCTTTCTTT

D: -
size: -
J: TRBJ2-7
V: TRBV6-6
CDR3: CATRTVPTHYEQYF
DNA: TGTGCCACCCGTACCGTCCCCACCCACTACGAGCAGTACTTC

D: TRBD2
size: few
J: TRBJ2-7
V: TRBV11-2
CDR3: CASSLTSGTYEQYF
DNA: TGTGCCAGCAGCTTAACTAGCGGGACCTACGAGCAGTACTTC

D: TRBD1
size: -
J: TRBJ2-2
V: TRBV4-1
CDR3: CASSRSTGGGTGELFF
DNA: TGCGCCAGCAGCCGATCGACAGGGGGGGGAACCGGGGAGCTGTTTTTT

D: TRBD2
size: few
J: TRBJ2-7
V: TRBV20-1
CDR3: CSARLVPSGRRFEQYF
DNA: TGCAGTGCTCGGTTGGTTCCTAGCGGCCGGAGGTTCGAGCAGTACTTC